The 10 T cell receptor beta chains presented below share a single source sample, sequenced in a study of CD8+ T cells in alopecia areata (dated by TCRdb to between 2018 and 2020). The meaning of the sample's treatment or condition label: oral pan-JAK inhibitor, 5-10 mg twice daily. Preparation of the library involved the immunoSEQ multiplex PCR assay. RNA was extracted from all samples and reverse transcribed into cDNA, which served as template for TCR sequencing. This is the immuneACCESS table as TCRdb keeps it, with only in-frame sequences that have V and J called. A part of the clones is gone; compared with another copy, unresolved V genes explain less than half, and the rest is unexplained. Here the sample has a few hundred thousand clones; around two fifths occur a single time. The ten largest clones take up more than 0.4% of the sample. The sequenced sample was CD4+ T cells sorted from blood, obtained between weeks 30 and 35, from a patient treated with tofacitinib. These receptors came from a human donor with alopecia areata.

The rearrangement links TRBV6-5 to TRBJ2-7; D is uncertain. V was pared by 5 bases and J by 2 bases, with 10 bases between. Germline V gene lookup returns CDR1 MNHEY and CDR2 SVGAGI. The CDR3 length is 13 residues. CDR3 region: CASSRTETYEQYF. CDR3 nucleotides: TGTGCCAGCAGTCGTACAGAGACCTACGAGCAGTACTTC.

This clone occurred a few times. This chain uses TRBV11-2 with TRBJ2-6; D is ambiguous. Trimming removed 5 bases at V and 2 bases at J, with 10 bases between. Germline V CDR1 and CDR2: SGHAT, FQNNGV. The CDR3 contains 15 residues. The CDR3 sequence: CASSPLLTGANVLTF. For the CDR3, the DNA is TGTGCCAGCAGCCCTCTCCTAACTGGGGCCAACGTCCTGACTTTC.

The chain links TRBV10-3 to TRBJ2-5; perhaps TRBD1 as D (6 bases). Germline CDR1 ENHRY, CDR2 SYGVKD. Deletions cut 10 bases from V and 1 base from J, with 10 bases between. CDR3 size: 12 residues. CDR3 bases: TGTGCCACTCAGACAGGCCAAGAGACCCAGTACTTC. As protein: CATQTGQETQYF.

On this clone: A read error may be the cause here, since a much bigger clone is one base away. The genes are TRBV6-1 and TRBJ2-2; TRBD1 or TRBD2 may be the D gene (5 bases each). Per germline, CDR1 MNHNS and CDR2 SASEGT. CDR3 length: 18 amino acids. With 2 bases removed from V and 7 bases from J, the gap between germline ends came to 23 bases. The CDR3 region is CASSERPLDPVRGGELFF. In DNA, the CDR3 is TGTGCCAGCAGTGAACGGCCTCTCGACCCGGTGAGGGGCGGGGAGCTGTTTTTT.

The chain uses TRBV9 and TRBJ2-7, with a tentative D call TRBD1 (5 bases). The CDR3 is made up of 14 amino acids. From germline, CDR1 is SGDLS and CDR2 YYNGEE. The V end lost 3 bases, the J end lost 4 bases, and 14 bases lay between the germline ends. In DNA form, the CDR3 reads TGTGCCAGCAGCGCGGCGGTAGGGGCATACGAGCAGTACTTC. It encodes CASSAAVGAYEQYF.

There are a few counts of this clone. V and J are TRBV7-2 and TRBJ2-7, with 7 bases matching TRBD1. There are 13 residues in the CDR3. In germline, CDR1 is SGHTA, CDR2 FQGNSA. Trimming at V came to 5 bases and at J to 6 bases, leaving 7 bases not matched to a gene. DNA of the CDR3: TGTGCCAGCAGCGCGGAACAGGGGCGCGAGCAGTACTTC. It encodes CASSAEQGREQYF.

This clone was counted many times. This same CDR3 is encoded by further DNA sequences in the sample. This chain connects TRBV6-6 to TRBJ1-1; D remains ambiguous. The CDR3 totals 13 residues. The V end lost 0 bases, the J end lost 2 bases, and 4 bases lay between the germline ends. Germline assignment: CDR1 MNHNY and CDR2 SVGAGI (reference sequence). The CDR3 nucleotides read TGTGCCAGCAGTTACTCGTTAAACACTGAAGCTTTCTTT. Translated, it gives CASSYSLNTEAFF.

This clone turned up a few times. The V and J genes are TRBV18 and TRBJ2-7; D gene unclear. Trimming cost V 3 bases and J 7 bases, with 13 bases left between them. The CDR3 covers 13 residues. Germline V gives CDR1 KGHSH, CDR2 LQKENI. In DNA form, the CDR3 reads TGTGCCAGCTCACCGGGTACGGACCTTGAGCAGTACTTC. Translation: CASSPGTDLEQYF. The full variable domain, its missing parts supplied by reference TRBV18 and TRBJ2-7, is NAGVMQNPRHLVRRRGQEARLRCSPMKGHSHVYWYRQLPEEGLKFMVYLQKENIIDESGMPKERFSAEFPKEGPSILRIQQVVRGDSAAYFCASSPGTDLEQYFGPGTRLTVT.

Here the CDR3 DNA reads TGCAGCGTTGAAGGTACCGGAAACACCATATATTTT. Translation: CSVEGTGNTIYF. V is TRBV29-1 and J is TRBJ1-3; D uncertain. Germline V gene sequence: CDR1 SQVTM, CDR2 ANQGSEA. The germline V and J ends were trimmed by 1 base and 4 bases, with 5 bases remaining between them. This CDR3 has 12 amino acids.

This chain links TRBV5-1 with TRBJ2-5; no firm D call. Germline V lookup: CDR1 SGHRS, CDR2 YFSETQ. This CDR3 is 13 amino acids long. The germline V and J ends were trimmed by 0 bases and 2 bases, with 5 bases remaining between them. The CDR3 DNA reads TGCGCCAGCAGCTTGGGTGATCAAGAGACCCAGTACTTC. It codes for CASSLGDQETQYF.